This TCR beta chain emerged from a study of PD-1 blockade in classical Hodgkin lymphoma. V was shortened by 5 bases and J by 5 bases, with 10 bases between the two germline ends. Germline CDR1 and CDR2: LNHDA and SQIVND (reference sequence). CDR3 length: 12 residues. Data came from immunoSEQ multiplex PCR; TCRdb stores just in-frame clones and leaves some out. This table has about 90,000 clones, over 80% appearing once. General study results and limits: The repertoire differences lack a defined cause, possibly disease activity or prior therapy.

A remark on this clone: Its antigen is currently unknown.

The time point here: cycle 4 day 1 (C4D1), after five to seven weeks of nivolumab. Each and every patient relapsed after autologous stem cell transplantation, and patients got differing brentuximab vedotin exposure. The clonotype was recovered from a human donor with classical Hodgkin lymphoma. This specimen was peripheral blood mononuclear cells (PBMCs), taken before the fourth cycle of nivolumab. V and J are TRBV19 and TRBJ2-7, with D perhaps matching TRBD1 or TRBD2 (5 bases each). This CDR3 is CASSLLGDEQYF. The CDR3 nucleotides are TGTGCCAGTAGTCTCCTGGGGGACGAGCAGTACTTC.